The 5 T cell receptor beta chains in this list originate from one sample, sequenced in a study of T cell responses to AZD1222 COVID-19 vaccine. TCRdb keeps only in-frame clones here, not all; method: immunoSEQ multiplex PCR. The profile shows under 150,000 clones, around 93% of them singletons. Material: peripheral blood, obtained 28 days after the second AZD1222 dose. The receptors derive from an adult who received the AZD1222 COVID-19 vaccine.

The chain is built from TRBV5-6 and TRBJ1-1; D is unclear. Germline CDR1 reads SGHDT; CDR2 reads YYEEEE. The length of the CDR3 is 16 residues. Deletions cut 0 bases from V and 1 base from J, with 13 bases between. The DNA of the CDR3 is TGTGCCAGCAGCTTGGGGTTGCGAGATTGGAACACTGAAGCTTTCTTT. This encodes CASSLGLRDWNTEAFF. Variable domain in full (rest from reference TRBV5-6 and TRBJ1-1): DAGVTQSPTHLIKTRGQQVTLRCSPKSGHDTVSWYQQALGQGPQFIFQYYEEEERQRGNFPDRFSGHQFPNYSSELNVNALLLGDSALYLCASSLGLRDWNTEAFFGQGTRLTVV.

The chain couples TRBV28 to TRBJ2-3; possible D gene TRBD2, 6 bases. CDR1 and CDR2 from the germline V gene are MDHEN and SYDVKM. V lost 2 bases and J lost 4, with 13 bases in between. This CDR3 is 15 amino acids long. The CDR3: CASSLMGGGADTQYF. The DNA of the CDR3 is TGTGCCAGCAGTTTAATGGGGGGTGGGGCAGATACGCAGTATTTT.

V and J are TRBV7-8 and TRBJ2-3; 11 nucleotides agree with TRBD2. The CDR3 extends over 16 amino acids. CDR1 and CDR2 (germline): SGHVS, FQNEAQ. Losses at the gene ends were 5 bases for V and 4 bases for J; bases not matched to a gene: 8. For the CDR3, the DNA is TGTGCCAGCAGCCGAACGCTAGCGGGAGGTTCAGATACGCAGTATTTT. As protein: CASSRTLAGGSDTQYF.

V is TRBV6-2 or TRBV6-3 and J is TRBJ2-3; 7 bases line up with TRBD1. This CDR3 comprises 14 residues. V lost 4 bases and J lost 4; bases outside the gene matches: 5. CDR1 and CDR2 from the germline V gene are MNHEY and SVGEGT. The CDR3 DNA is TGTGCCAGCAGTTGGAACAGGGGAGCAGATACGCAGTATTTT. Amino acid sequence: CASSWNRGADTQYF.

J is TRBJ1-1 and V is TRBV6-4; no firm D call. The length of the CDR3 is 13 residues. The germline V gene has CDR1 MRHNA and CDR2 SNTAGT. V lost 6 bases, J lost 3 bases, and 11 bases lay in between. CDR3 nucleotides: TGTGCCAGCAGGGAAGAGGAGGACACTGAAGCTTTCTTT. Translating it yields CASREEEDTEAFF.